These 28 T cell receptor beta chains originate from one sample sequenced in a study of blood T cell repertoires in COVID-19. Data came from immunoSEQ multiplex PCR; TCRdb stores just in-frame clones and leaves some out. The repertoire holds roughly 500,000 clones, with approximately 86% as singletons. The sequenced sample consisted of PBMCs or T cells enriched from blood (not recorded which). Receptors were obtained from a woman aged 55-69 years who had recovered from COVID-19.

V usage is TRBV2 and J usage is TRBJ1-1; D not resolved. The V gene's germline CDR1 is SNHLY and CDR2 FYNNEI. This CDR3 region has 14 residues. Trimming removed 0 bases at V and 3 bases at J, with 8 bases between. CDR3 sequence: CASSEALPDTEAFF. In nucleotides, the CDR3 is TGTGCCAGCAGTGAAGCGCTTCCGGACACTGAAGCTTTCTTT.

The chain carries TRBV11-2 and TRBJ2-4, with 9 bases aligning to TRBD2. Germline V CDR1 and CDR2: SGHAT, FQNNGV. The V gene end was trimmed by 3 bases and the J gene end by 7 bases; junction bases not matched to a gene: 7. This CDR3 is built from 15 residues. For the CDR3, the DNA is TGTGCCAGCAGCTTTAAGCGGGGGGTCTGGAACATTCAGTACTTC. This gives the protein CASSFKRGVWNIQYF.

This clone was detected once. As DNA, the CDR3 is TGCAGCGTTGATACGGGTTTGAACACCGGGGAGCTGTTTTTT. It translates to CSVDTGLNTGELFF. This chain uses TRBV29-1 with TRBJ2-2; D is unresolved. V lost 3 bases and J lost 1, with 9 bases in between. CDR3 length: 14 residues. The V gene's germline CDR1 is SQVTM and CDR2 ANQGSEA.

This sequence joins TRBV5-1 and TRBJ1-3, with 7 nucleotides matching TRBD1. The junction had 7 bases not matched to a gene; V was cut back by 2 bases and J by 2 bases. Germline loops: CDR1 SGHRS, CDR2 YFSETQ. The CDR3 is 16 residues long. This CDR3 is CASSLQGPGTGNTIYF. The CDR3 coding sequence is TGCGCCAGCAGCTTACAGGGGCCGGGCACTGGAAACACCATATATTTT.

The chain combines TRBV5-1 with TRBJ1-4; possibly TRBD1 for D (5 bases). With 2 bases removed from V and 0 bases from J, the gap between germline ends came to 17 bases. The length of the CDR3 is 18 residues. Germline CDR1 and CDR2: SGHRS and YFSETQ. The CDR3 loop reads CASSFYPGGSATNEKLFF. The CDR3 nucleotides read TGCGCCAGCAGCTTTTACCCCGGGGGAAGTGCAACTAATGAAAAACTGTTTTTT.

V is TRBV2 and J is TRBJ2-2; 7 nucleotides match TRBD1. There are 13 residues in the CDR3. Germline values: CDR1 SNHLY, CDR2 FYNNEI. V shed 10 bases, J shed 6 bases, and the junction held 8 bases outside the gene matches. The CDR3 DNA is TGTGCCACCAGGGGCCAGGGGGCCGGGGAGCTGTTTTTT. Amino acid sequence: CATRGQGAGELFF.

Comments on this clone: Other DNA sequences from this sample encode an identical CDR3 as well. V gene TRBV30 combines with J gene TRBJ1-5, with D possibly TRBD1 on 6 matching bases. Germline CDR1 reads GTSNPN; CDR2 reads SVGIG (reference sequence). The V end was cut by 0 bases, the J end by 4 bases, with 7 bases between. The CDR3 consists of 13 residues. The DNA of the CDR3 is TGTGCCTGGAGTGTCAGGGGAAATCAGCCCCAGCATTTT. Residues: CAWSVRGNQPQHF.

With respect to this clone: The sample holds other DNA sequences that translate to the same CDR3. This chain connects TRBV14 to TRBJ2-5, with a possible D match to TRBD2 (5 bases). CDR1 and CDR2 from the germline V gene are SGHDN and FVKESK. The CDR3 totals 13 residues. V was pared by 1 base and J by 2 bases, with 5 bases between. This CDR3 is CASSQAGQETQYF. For the CDR3, the DNA is TGTGCCAGCAGCCAAGCGGGACAAGAGACCCAGTACTTC.

This clone was counted once. The chain joins TRBV21-1 to TRBJ2-7; TRBD2, as called in the table, went unchecked against the DNA. TRBV21-1 is an annotated pseudogene. This CDR3 has 15 amino acids. CDR3 amino acids: CASTYGLAGAYEQYV. CDR3 nucleotides: TGTGCCAGCACCTACGGACTAGCGGGGGCATACGAGCAGTACGTC.

The rearrangement links TRBV6-5 to TRBJ2-7; D is perhaps TRBD1 (6 bases). V was cut by 2 bases and J by 5 bases, with 13 bases left in between. Looked up from germline, CDR1 is MNHEY and CDR2 is SVGAGI. There are 14 residues in the CDR3. The CDR3 sequence is CASSYRGIVDEQYF. DNA for the CDR3: TGTGCCAGCAGTTACAGGGGGATCGTGGACGAGCAGTACTTC.

This chain uses TRBV19 with TRBJ1-5; D might be TRBD1 (6 bases). The CDR3 is 15 residues long. The V and J ends lost 3 bases and 1 base respectively, with 10 bases between them. The germline V gene has CDR1 LNHDA and CDR2 SQIVND (reference sequence). The CDR3 loop reads CASSIRQGSNQPQHF. CDR3 sequence (DNA): TGTGCCAGTAGTATCCGGCAGGGGAGCAATCAGCCCCAGCATTTT.

This chain links TRBV16 with TRBJ2-3; D is ambiguous. Germline assignment: CDR1 KGHSY and CDR2 FQNENV. The length of the CDR3 is 12 residues. V lost 4 bases to trimming and J lost 2 bases, with 4 bases between them. This CDR3 reads CASSPNTDTQYF. In DNA form, the CDR3 reads TGTGCCAGCAGCCCAAACACAGATACGCAGTATTTT.

The chain carries TRBV6-5 and TRBJ1-4, with 7 bases fitting TRBD1. Germline CDR1 reads MNHEY; CDR2 reads SVGAGI. V was clipped by 6 bases and J by 2 bases; unmatched bases: 6. CDR3 length: 15 amino acids. The CDR3 coding sequence is TGTGCCAGCAGCGACGGACAGGCGACTAATGAAAAACTGTTTTTT. It translates to CASSDGQATNEKLFF.

The chain links TRBV6-5 to TRBJ2-7; D possibly corresponds to TRBD1 (7 bases). Germline CDR1 MNHEY, CDR2 SVGAGI. CDR3 length equals 15 residues. Trimming cost V 6 bases and J 3 bases, with 18 bases left between them. CDR3 sequence: CASRPGAGGFYEQYF. CDR3 bases: TGTGCCAGCAGACCGGGTGCAGGGGGGTTCTACGAGCAGTACTTC.

V gene TRBV6-6 combines with J gene TRBJ1-6; 7 bases are a match to TRBD1. The germline CDR1 and CDR2 sequences are MNHNY and SVGAGI (reference sequence). The CDR3 sequence is 15 residues long. The trim removed 7 bases at V and 5 bases at J, leaving 8 bases unmatched. DNA of the CDR3: TGTGCCAGCACTTCCCGGGACAGAAATAATTCACCCCTCCACTTT. Translation gives CASTSRDRNNSPLHF.

The chain employs TRBV5-1 and TRBJ1-1; unclear D gene. Germline V gives CDR1 SGHRS, CDR2 YFSETQ. The CDR3 length is 13 residues. Trimming shortened V by 4 bases and J by 4 bases, and 11 bases separated the two germline ends. CDR3 DNA sequence: TGCGCCAGCAGCCCTCAGTCGGGCACTGAAGCTTTCTTT. It is translated as CASSPQSGTEAFF.

The chain couples TRBV5-1 to TRBJ2-3, with TRBD1 matching over 7 bases. V was clipped by 0 bases and J by 4 bases; unmatched bases: 5. CDR3 length: 15 residues. From germline, CDR1 is SGHRS and CDR2 YFSETQ. The CDR3 spells CASSLGQGVADTQYF. Written as DNA, the CDR3 is TGCGCCAGCAGCTTGGGGCAGGGGGTCGCAGATACGCAGTATTTT.

This clone was detected only a few times. V is TRBV7-9 and J is TRBJ1-4; D is ambiguous. Trimming took off 4 bases at V and 6 bases at J, with 12 bases between the two ends. The CDR3 runs 14 residues. Germline-derived CDR1 and CDR2 are SEHNR and FQNEAQ (reference sequence). This CDR3 is CASSWLGFDEKLFF. The CDR3 DNA is TGTGCCAGCAGCTGGCTAGGTTTCGATGAAAAACTGTTTTTT.

The V and J genes are TRBV7-9 and TRBJ2-3, with no clear D. V gave up 1 base and J gave up 10 bases, with 9 bases separating them. The CDR3 has 12 residues. Germline CDR1 is SEHNR and CDR2 is FQNEAQ (reference sequence). The CDR3 protein is CASSLVHQSQYF. CDR3 nucleotide sequence: TGTGCCAGCAGCTTAGTACATCAATCGCAGTATTTT.

The J gene is TRBJ1-5, the V gene TRBV3-1 (or the pseudogene TRBV3-2), with D unclear. The germline CDR1 and CDR2 sequences are LGHDT and YNNKEL (reference sequence). This CDR3 contains 14 residues. V was trimmed by 1 base and J by 4 bases, leaving 8 bases between them. This chain's CDR3 is CASSQGQDNQPQHF. The DNA for the CDR3 is TGTGCCAGCAGCCAAGGGCAGGATAATCAGCCCCAGCATTTT.

The chain employs TRBV25-1 and TRBJ1-6; 7 positions agree with TRBD1. The CDR3 has 14 residues. Germline trimming cut 3 bases from V and 9 bases from J; bases unmatched to any gene: 5. The germline V gene encodes CDR1 MGHDK and CDR2 SYGVNS. The CDR3 loop reads CASSEPDRSSPLHF. The CDR3 coding sequence is TGTGCCAGCAGTGAGCCGGACAGGTCTTCACCCCTCCACTTT.

V usage is TRBV28 and J usage is TRBJ1-5, with D possibly being TRBD1 (6 bases). Germline values: CDR1 MDHEN, CDR2 SYDVKM. The CDR3 sequence is 16 residues long. The V end was cut by 2 bases, the J end by 2 bases, with 13 bases between. This CDR3 reads CASSLGGQPGNQPQHF. In DNA, the CDR3 is TGTGCCAGCAGTTTAGGAGGACAGCCGGGCAATCAGCCCCAGCATTTT. The full variable domain, its missing parts supplied by reference TRBV28 and TRBJ1-5, is DVKVTQSSRYLVKRTGEKVFLECVQDMDHENMFWYRQDPGLGLRLIYFSYDVKMKEKGDIPEGYSVSREKKERFSLILESASTNQTSMYLCASSLGGQPGNQPQHFGDGTRLSIL.

This clone was seen only a few times. Within the sample, other DNA sequences also encode this same CDR3. This chain links TRBV30 with TRBJ2-2; no definite D call. Germline CDR1 is GTSNPN and CDR2 is SVGIG (reference sequence). Trimming shortened V by 4 bases and J by 1 base, and 4 bases separated the two germline ends. The CDR3 is 12 amino acids. In DNA form, the CDR3 reads TGTGCCTGGACCTTGAACACCGGGGAGCTGTTTTTT. Protein product: CAWTLNTGELFF.

This chain connects TRBV4-1 to TRBJ1-2, with 9 bases aligning to TRBD1. This CDR3 has 19 residues. The germline gives CDR1 MGHRA, CDR2 YSYEKL. Germline trimming cut 1 base from V and 6 bases from J; bases unmatched to any gene: 18. The CDR3 loop reads CASSQGHGIVQGAFHGYTF. CDR3 in DNA: TGCGCCAGCAGCCAAGGGCATGGGATCGTACAGGGGGCGTTCCATGGCTACACCTTC.

In nucleotides, the CDR3 is TGTGCCAGCAGTACCTGGACAGGGGGATCGGATGGCTACACCTTC. Translated, it gives CASSTWTGGSDGYTF. The V call is TRBV6-5, the J call TRBJ1-2; 10 nucleotides align to TRBD1. The V segment lost 5 bases and the J segment 6 bases; nucleotides outside the gene matches: 9. Germline V gene data show CDR1 as MNHEY and CDR2 as SVGAGI. This CDR3 comprises 15 residues.

The chain links TRBV12-3 or TRBV12-4 to TRBJ1-2; 9 nucleotides line up with TRBD1. V shed 6 bases, J shed 4 bases, and the junction held 3 bases outside the gene matches. This CDR3 contains 13 residues. The CDR3 nucleotides are TGTGCCAGCAGCCAACAGGGGGCCTATGGCTACACCTTC. This encodes CASSQQGAYGYTF.

The chain has TRBV10-3 and TRBJ2-7, with D unclear. The V end lost 3 bases, the J end lost 1 base, and 7 bases lay between the germline ends. CDR3 length: 13 amino acids. Germline loops: CDR1 ENHRY, CDR2 SYGVKD. CDR3 amino acids: CAISDGLSYEQYV. In DNA form, the CDR3 reads TGTGCCATCAGTGATGGGCTTTCCTACGAGCAGTACGTC.

The genes are TRBV5-1 and TRBJ2-4, with TRBD1 matching 7 bases. The V gene end was trimmed by 4 bases and the J gene end by 7 bases; junction bases not matched to a gene: 8. The germline CDR1 and CDR2 sequences are SGHRS and YFSETQ. The CDR3 contains 14 residues. In DNA, the CDR3 is TGCGCCAGCAGCCCCGGACAGGCCGGGAACATTCAGTACTTC. Encoded protein: CASSPGQAGNIQYF.